This T cell receptor beta chain emerged from a study of T-cell memory formation after mild COVID-19. This clonotype was seen a few times. Its specificity is unknown. CDR3 length: 14 amino acids. The junction had 4 bases not matched to a gene; V was cut back by 8 bases and J by 2 bases. Via MiXCR, TCRdb re-called the 5' RACE reads, giving one row per CDR3 protein. The sample lists about 130,000 distinct CDR3 sequences, about 17% occurring once. Study observations and caveats: Pre-infection memory already had some responding clones, implying cross-reactive memory joined.

This chain links TRBV12-3 or TRBV12-4 with TRBJ2-1; 9 nucleotides line up with TRBD1. The TCR was taken from a man between 18 and 29 years old who had mild COVID-19 (a few samples of this study predate the infection). Cell type and time point are not known. Sequencing was carried out using PBMCs or a T cell subset sorted from them (not recorded which). CDR3 region: CASQWDRAYNEQFF. CDR3 DNA sequence: TGTGCCAGCCAGTGGGACAGGGCCTACAATGAGCAGTTCTTC.